This T cell receptor (beta chain) comes out of a study of spatial heterogeneity in lung cancer. The trim removed 6 bases at V and 4 bases at J, leaving 8 bases unmatched. The V gene's germline CDR1 is SQVTM and CDR2 ANQGSEA. The CDR3 sequence is 13 residues long. MiXCR, run by TCRdb on the 5' RACE reads, gives a single entry per CDR3 protein. The sample has roughly 23,000 distinct CDR3 sequences, 4% to 5% seen once. This clonotype was observed at least ten times. Indicated time point: sample taken at primary tumor resection. In each case, whole RNA from tumor, nontumor lung or frozen PBMC was sequenced unsorted.

This clonotype was sampled from a male donor with early-stage non-small cell lung cancer. This specimen consisted of PBMCs, obtained at surgery. The chain carries TRBV29-1 and TRBJ1-2, with 7 positions matching TRBD1. CDR3 DNA sequence: TGCAGCGTCGAGGGGGCGCAGGGCTATGGCTACACCTTC. Translation: CSVEGAQGYGYTF.